Reported below is one T cell receptor beta chain. This clone has just one count. Which antigen it targets is not known. Nothing much larger sits one base from this clone, and base qualities are not available. The trial excluded patients who had a history of autoimmune disease or were on systemic immunosuppression. Peripheral blood for TCR sequencing was collected from all dose cohorts at baseline, on cycle 4 day 1, and on cycle 7 day 1. Samples were obtained from an open-label, multicenter, first-in-human phase I dose-escalation trial of ivuxolimab. Adults with locally advanced or metastatic head and neck squamous cell, hepatocellular, melanoma or renal cell carcinoma were enrolled in the trial. Before TCR sequencing, CD4+ T cells and CD8+ T cells were sorted from peripheral blood as separate populations. This sample is part of a study of OX40 agonist ivuxolimab in advanced cancers. Regarding the study in general: The costimulatory receptor OX40 (CD134) was targeted by ivuxolimab, a fully human IgG2 agonistic monoclonal antibody. Intravenous ivuxolimab was administered to patients every 2 weeks at six dose levels: 0.01, 0.1, 0.3, 1.5, 3 and 10 mg/kg. Of the roughly 54 patients in dose escalation, around 20 had hepatocellular carcinoma, roughly 15 had melanoma, 9 had renal cell carcinoma and 9 had head and neck cancer. In the dose-escalation cohort, 70% to 85% of patients were male, and the mean age was roughly 60 years, with a range of roughly 20 to 80. Patients were allowed to have had prior anti-PD-1, anti-PD-L1 or anti-CTLA-4 therapy, and 30% to 50% of the dose-escalation patients had previously received checkpoint inhibitors. Partial responses occurred in three dose-escalation patients, of whom one had hepatocellular carcinoma and two had cutaneous melanoma. Peripheral TCRbeta sequencing aimed to test whether ivuxolimab altered TCR sequence diversity and caused clonal T-cell expansion. The paper describes the monotherapy dose-escalation part (N of about 52 patients) of the phase I trial of ivuxolimab.

Genomic DNA was isolated from the sorted cells so that the TCRbeta CDR3 region could be sequenced. The immunoSEQ Assay was used for sequencing of TCRbeta CDR3 regions. TCRdb stores this immuneACCESS table with in-frame sequences only. Part of the clones is absent; in the studies checked, under half of the shortfall reflects unresolved V genes, and no reason is known for the rest. This sample holds approximately 91,000 clones; around 87% were observed only once. The leading ten clones occupy around 0.3% of the sample. Study-level results and caveats: In partial responders in the 0.1-3.0 mg/kg groups, normalized peripheral clonal expansion was found to be among the lowest, especially among CD8+ T cells. The antigen specificity of the peripheral T cells that underwent clonal expansion was not determined. At doses from 0.1 to 3.0 mg/kg, clonal expansion was seen in both CD4+ and CD8+ blood T cells between baseline and week 6. Low levels of normalized T-cell clonal expansion were also seen in some patients who did not respond. After ivuxolimab, expanded clones were on average more numerous among CD8+ T cells than among CD4+ T cells.

Via the germline V gene, CDR1 is SGHRS and CDR2 YFSETQ. From its cysteine to its phenylalanine, the CDR3 spans 15 amino acids. Only CDR3 DNA is held: 45 bases, read in frame from base 1. Trimming removed 4 bases from V and 2 bases from J, leaving 13 bases between the germline ends. The source was CD4+ or CD8+ T cells sorted from blood, collected in a trial of the OX40 agonist ivuxolimab. This receptor was taken from an adult with an advanced solid tumor such as melanoma, head and neck, liver or kidney cancer. Here the chain combines TRBV5-1 and TRBJ1-3, with no D gene named confidently. The bases read TGCGCCAGCAGCGACCCTTTGGGGACTGGAAACACCATATATTTT. This is translated as CASSDPLGTGNTIYF.